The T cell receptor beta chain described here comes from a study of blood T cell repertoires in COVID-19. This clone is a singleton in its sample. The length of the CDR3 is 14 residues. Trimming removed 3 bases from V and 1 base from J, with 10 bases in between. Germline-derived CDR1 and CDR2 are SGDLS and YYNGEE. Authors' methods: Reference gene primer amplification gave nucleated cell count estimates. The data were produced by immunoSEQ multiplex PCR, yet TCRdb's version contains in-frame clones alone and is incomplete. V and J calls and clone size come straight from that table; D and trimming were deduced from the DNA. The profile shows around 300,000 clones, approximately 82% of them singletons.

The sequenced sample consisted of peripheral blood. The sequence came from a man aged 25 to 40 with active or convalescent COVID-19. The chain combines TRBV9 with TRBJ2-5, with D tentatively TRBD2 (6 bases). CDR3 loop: CASSGGGVQETQYF. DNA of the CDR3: TGTGCCAGCAGCGGGGGCGGGGTCCAAGAGACCCAGTACTTC.